The 22 T cell receptor beta chains below all came from one sample that was sequenced in a study of blood T cell repertoires in COVID-19. Only in-frame clones appear in the TCRdb table, and some are missing; sequencing was by immunoSEQ multiplex PCR. The data show approximately 170,000 clones, around 82% seen once. Sequences were obtained from peripheral blood. These receptors were taken from a man between 60 and 70 years old who had recovered from COVID-19.

The chain employs TRBV19 and TRBJ1-5, with D possibly TRBD1 on 5 matching bases. The CDR3 runs to 17 residues. Trimming removed 4 bases at V and 2 bases at J, with 18 bases between. In germline, CDR1 is LNHDA, CDR2 SQIVND (reference sequence). CDR3 in DNA: TGTGCCAGTAGTAGAGCCGTTAGCAGGGCCGGCAATCAGCCCCAGCATTTT. This sequence encodes CASSRAVSRAGNQPQHF.

The rearrangement uses TRBV5-1 and TRBJ1-1; TRBD1 agrees at 11 bases. V trimming: 9 bases; J trimming: 3 bases; junction bases outside the gene matches: 4. In germline, CDR1 is SGHRS, CDR2 YFSETQ. The CDR3 has 13 amino acids. The CDR3 DNA reads as TGCGCCACCGGGGGACAGGGGGACACTGAAGCTTTCTTT. It is translated as CATGGQGDTEAFF.

The V call is TRBV24-1, the J call TRBJ1-5; TRBD1 matches 7 bases. Germline-derived CDR1 and CDR2 are KGHDR and SFDVKD. The junction had 4 bases not matched to a gene; V was cut back by 9 bases and J by 3 bases. The CDR3 runs to 13 residues. CDR3 residues: CATQGGNNQPQHF. The CDR3 nucleotides are TGTGCCACCCAGGGGGGAAACAATCAGCCCCAGCATTTT.

The count of this clone is one. The DNA for the CDR3 is TGCAGTGCTAGGGGCGAGGGTGGCTACACCTTC. This translates into CSARGEGGYTF. The rearrangement links TRBV20-1 to TRBJ1-2; no firm D call. The germline gives CDR1 DFQATT, CDR2 SNEGSKA (reference sequence). V dropped 3 bases and J dropped 7 bases, with 9 bases sitting between them. This CDR3 has 11 residues.

The chain employs TRBV5-4 and TRBJ2-5; maybe TRBD1 (7 bases). CDR1 and CDR2 from the germline V gene are SGHNT and YYREEE (reference sequence). V was cut by 5 bases and J by 5 bases, with 16 bases left in between. The CDR3 runs to 14 residues. In DNA form, the CDR3 reads TGTGCCAGCAGAGCCGGAGGGGGCGGGGAGACCCAGTACTTC. Its translation: CASRAGGGGETQYF.

This clone was observed a single time. J is TRBJ2-3 and V is TRBV6-5, with TRBD1 identical over 9 bases. J was trimmed by 5 bases and V by 6 bases; bases with no gene match: 6. The CDR3 is 14 amino acids. In germline, CDR1 is MNHEY, CDR2 SVGAGI. For the CDR3, the DNA is TGTGCCAGCAGGCCGGGACAGGGTCTAGATACGCAGTATTTT. This encodes CASRPGQGLDTQYF.

The rearrangement links TRBV27 to TRBJ1-5; no definite D call. V was cut by 2 bases and J by 3 bases, with 11 bases left in between. CDR3 length equals 15 residues. Germline values: CDR1 MNHEY, CDR2 SMNVEV (reference sequence). The chain's CDR3 is CASSLGDGYNQPQHF. CDR3 DNA sequence: TGTGCCAGCAGTTTAGGAGACGGGTACAATCAGCCCCAGCATTTT.

As concerns this clone: Within the sample, other DNA sequences also encode this same CDR3. Written as DNA, the CDR3 is TGTGCCAGCAGCTTAGCGGCGGGGGGGACAGATACGCAGTATTTT. Translating it yields CASSLAAGGTDTQYF. The rearrangement uses TRBV7-2 and TRBJ2-3; TRBD2 matches 9 bases. The germline gives CDR1 SGHTA, CDR2 FQGNSA. This CDR3 has 15 amino acids. V dropped 0 bases and J dropped 3; count of bases not matched to a gene: 1.

This CDR3 reads CASTSPGTKNTEAFF. The CDR3 bases are TGTGCCAGCACCTCCCCCGGGACAAAGAACACTGAAGCTTTCTTT. This chain uses TRBV2 with TRBJ1-1; perhaps TRBD1 as D (6 bases). V was pared by 7 bases and J by 1 base, with 16 bases between. Germline V lookup: CDR1 SNHLY, CDR2 FYNNEI. The CDR3 is 15 residues long.

The rearrangement joins TRBV18 to TRBJ2-7; possibly TRBD2 for D (5 bases). Trimming left V 2 bases short and J 3 bases short, with 11 bases between. The CDR3 has 14 residues. CDR1 and CDR2 from the germline V gene are KGHSH and LQKENI. CDR3 in amino acids: CASSPRGSRYEQYF. CDR3 nucleotides: TGTGCCAGCTCACCAAGAGGGAGCCGCTACGAGCAGTACTTC.

This clone has only a few counts. This sequence joins TRBV7-2 and TRBJ1-6, with a tentative D call TRBD1 (5 bases). There are 17 residues in the CDR3. Trimming shortened V by 4 bases and J by 8 bases, and 21 bases separated the two germline ends. Germline CDR1 SGHTA, CDR2 FQGNSA. The CDR3 nucleotides are TGTGCCAGCAGCTCTCGGGGACTCCGGCTGGGGGATTCACCCCTCCACTTT. This gives the protein CASSSRGLRLGDSPLHF.

The rearrangement uses TRBV7-9 and TRBJ2-3; 9 bases agree with TRBD2. The germline gives CDR1 SEHNR, CDR2 FQNEAQ (reference sequence). The CDR3 sequence is 16 residues long. V trimming: 6 bases; J trimming: 2 bases; junction bases outside the gene matches: 9. The CDR3 loop reads CASRPPSGGPTDTQYF. DNA for the CDR3: TGTGCCAGCAGGCCCCCCAGCGGGGGGCCCACAGATACGCAGTATTTT.

The genes are TRBV9 and TRBJ1-2; D remains ambiguous. The germline V gene has CDR1 SGDLS and CDR2 YYNGEE. CDR3 length: 13 amino acids. V lost 4 bases and J 6 bases, leaving 13 bases between the germline ends. The CDR3 DNA follows: TGTGCCAGCAGCCCTCGGGAGACCCATGGCTACACCTTC. Translation gives CASSPRETHGYTF.

The chain uses TRBV5-1 and TRBJ1-2, with a tentative D call TRBD1 (5 bases). CDR3 length equals 15 residues. Between the trimmed V and J ends, which lost 4 bases and 3 bases, there was a span of 16 bases. Germline CDR1 and CDR2: SGHRS and YFSETQ. The CDR3 here is CASSPDSTRDYGYTF. The CDR3 coding sequence is TGCGCCAGCAGCCCAGATTCTACCAGGGACTATGGCTACACCTTC.

The chain joins TRBV5-1 to TRBJ2-3; no firm D call. Germline V gene lookup returns CDR1 SGHRS and CDR2 YFSETQ. The ends were cut back, 0 bases at V and 8 bases at J, with 10 bases in the middle. This CDR3 region has 13 residues. The DNA for the CDR3 is TGCGCCAGCAGCTTGGCACAGAGTTCTACGCAGTATTTT. Translating it yields CASSLAQSSTQYF. The entire variable domain, with the rest obtained from reference TRBV5-1 and TRBJ2-3, is as follows: KAGVTQTPRYLIKTRGQQVTLSCSPISGHRSVSWYQQTPGQGLQFLFEYFSETQRNKGNFPGRFSGRQFSNSRSEMNVSTLELGDSALYLCASSLAQSSTQYFGPGTRLTVL.

CDR3 nucleotide sequence: TGTGCCAGCAGTTACCTCCCAGGAGCGGGATCCTACGAGCAGTACTTC. Protein: CASSYLPGAGSYEQYF. The chain couples TRBV6-2 or TRBV6-3 to TRBJ2-7; the match to TRBD2 covers 7 bases. CDR3 size: 16 residues. The ends lost 2 bases at V and 1 base at J; junction bases unmatched: 8. Germline lookup yields CDR1 MNHEY and CDR2 SVGEGT.

The chain recombines TRBV25-1 with TRBJ1-4, with 8 positions matching TRBD1. The V and J ends lost 4 bases and 7 bases, in that order; junction bases with no gene match: 11. The germline V gene encodes CDR1 MGHDK and CDR2 SYGVNS. CDR3 length equals 16 residues. The CDR3 sequence: CASSGVQGGFIEKLFF. CDR3 DNA: TGTGCCAGCAGTGGGGTACAGGGGGGATTTATTGAAAAACTGTTTTTT.

The chain couples TRBV11-1 to TRBJ2-1, with TRBD1 identical over 8 bases. The CDR3 totals 12 residues. Trimming at V came to 2 bases and at J to 11 bases, leaving 2 bases not matched to a gene. Germline V gene data show CDR1 as SGHAT and CDR2 as FQDESV (reference sequence). The CDR3, as DNA: TGTGCCAGCAGCTTACTCAGGGGGCAGCAGTTCTTC. This gives the protein CASSLLRGQQFF.

V is TRBV24-1 and J is TRBJ2-7, with 8 bases lining up with TRBD1. CDR3 length equals 14 residues. Per germline, CDR1 KGHDR and CDR2 SFDVKD. V lost 8 bases and J lost 3; bases outside the gene matches: 8. CDR3 sequence: CATIRTGIDYEQYF. For the CDR3, the DNA is TGTGCCACCATTCGGACAGGGATTGACTACGAGCAGTACTTC.

The genes are TRBV24-1 and TRBJ2-5; a possible D gene is TRBD2 (5 bases). Per germline, CDR1 KGHDR and CDR2 SFDVKD. Trimming cost V 9 bases and J 6 bases, with 16 bases left between them. CDR3 length: 13 residues. DNA of the CDR3: TGTGCCACCTCACCGTCCGGGGTGCAGACCCAGTACTTC. It translates to CATSPSGVQTQYF.

V usage is TRBV6-5 and J usage is TRBJ1-2; D may be TRBD1 (6 bases). Trimming pared 0 bases from V and 3 bases from J, leaving 11 bases between. The CDR3 sequence is 15 residues long. Germline CDR1 and CDR2: MNHEY and SVGAGI. The CDR3 loop reads CASSYSMDSYYGYTF. CDR3 nucleotide sequence: TGTGCCAGCAGTTACTCGATGGACAGCTACTATGGCTACACCTTC.

This sequence joins TRBV28 and TRBJ1-2, with D perhaps matching TRBD1 (6 bases). The CDR3 totals 14 residues. Deletions cut 7 bases from V and 4 bases from J, with 16 bases between. In germline, CDR1 is MDHEN, CDR2 SYDVKM. CDR3 sequence reads: CASITHRDTYGYTF. The CDR3 DNA sequence: TGTGCCAGCATCACTCACCGGGACACCTATGGCTACACCTTC.